Listed below are T cell receptor beta chains from one sample, sequenced in a study of PD-L1 blockade in urothelial cancer. Data came from immunoSEQ multiplex PCR; TCRdb stores just in-frame clones and leaves some out. Of tens of thousands of clones in the sample, 84% were seen once. Here the sequenced sample was PBMCs, taken around atezolizumab (anti-PD-L1) treatment. The receptor source for this set is a man aged 55-75 years with urothelial cancer. CDR3s include the opening cysteine and the closing phenylalanine or tryptophan. The order of the fields is D gene, V gene, clone size, J gene, CDR3 protein, CDR3 DNA. The D gene is left open where the match is weak. Only some rows state a clone size, as once, few, many or a class for expanded clones.

>.|TRBV7-2|.|TRBJ2-3
CASSLTRDTQYF
TGTGCCAGCAGCTTAACTCGGGATACGCAGTATTTT
>.|TRBV2|.|TRBJ1-5
CASRGWSNQPQHF
TGTGCCAGCCGGGGATGGAGCAATCAGCCCCAGCATTTT
>.|TRBV7-8|few|TRBJ2-1
CASSFRGNEQFF
TGTGCCAGCAGCTTCCGAGGTAATGAGCAGTTCTTC
>.|TRBV5-6|.|TRBJ1-1
CASSSLIERGAFF
TGTGCCAGCAGCTCTCTCATTGAACGGGGAGCTTTCTTT
>.|TRBV18|.|TRBJ2-2
CASSPISRGMDTGELFF
TGTGCCAGCTCACCAATTTCTCGCGGGATGGACACCGGGGAGCTGTTTTTT
>TRBD2|TRBV7-2|once|TRBJ2-1
CASSSPSGTNYNEQFF
TGTGCCAGCAGCTCTCCGAGCGGGACCAACTACAATGAGCAGTTCTTC
>TRBD1|TRBV29-1|few|TRBJ2-5
CSVVGQLQETQYF
TGCAGCGTGGTGGGACAGCTCCAAGAGACCCAGTACTTC
>.|TRBV2|.|TRBJ1-5
CASSGDSRNQPQHF
TGTGCCAGCAGTGGAGACTCCCGCAATCAGCCCCAGCATTTT
>.|TRBV19|.|TRBJ2-7
CASSDSAAYEQYF
TGTGCCAGTAGCGATTCCGCGGCGTACGAGCAGTACTTC
>TRBD1|TRBV27|.|TRBJ1-1
CASSRPNSGTGLPEAFF
TGTGCCAGCAGTCGCCCTAATAGTGGGACAGGCCTCCCCGAAGCTTTCTTT
>TRBD2|TRBV11-2|.|TRBJ2-7
CASTITSGSSYEQYF
TGTGCCAGCACCATCACTAGCGGGAGCTCCTACGAGCAGTACTTC
>.|TRBV28|.|TRBJ2-7
CASSPSPGIQYF
TGTGCCAGCAGCCCGTCTCCGGGAATCCAGTACTTC
>.|TRBV27|.|TRBJ2-3
CASSPFGGAGQYTQYF
TGTGCCAGCAGTCCCTTTGGGGGCGCAGGGCAGTATACGCAGTATTTT
>.|TRBV4-2|once|TRBJ2-6
CASSQASLSGANVLTF
TGTGCCAGCAGCCAAGCAAGCCTCTCTGGGGCCAACGTCCTGACTTTC
>TRBD2|TRBV7-7|.|TRBJ2-5
CASSLSLPSLAGGGETQYF
TGTGCTAGCAGCTTATCTCTACCCTCCTTAGCGGGAGGCGGGGAGACCCAGTACTTC
>TRBD1|TRBV7-2|.|TRBJ2-1
CASSPPGTGVNEQFF
TGTGCCAGCAGCCCGCCCGGGACAGGGGTCAATGAGCAGTTCTTC
>.|TRBV9|.|TRBJ1-4
CASSGAIKTNEKLFF
TGTGCCAGCAGCGGGGCCATAAAAACTAATGAAAAACTGTTTTTT
>TRBD1|TRBV25-1|.|TRBJ1-2
CASSDPGQGNYGYTF
TGTGCCAGCAGTGATCCGGGACAGGGGAACTATGGCTACACCTTC
>.|TRBV7-9|.|TRBJ2-7
CASSPLYEQYF
TGTGCCAGCAGCCCACTCTACGAGCAGTACTTC
>.|TRBV11-3|.|TRBJ2-2
CASGWNEDTGELFF
TGTGCCAGCGGCTGGAACGAGGACACCGGGGAGCTGTTTTTT
>.|TRBV7-6|.|TRBJ1-1
CASSQGRYGFAFF
TGTGCCAGCAGCCAAGGCCGGTACGGGTTTGCTTTCTTT
>TRBD2|TRBV7-2|.|TRBJ2-1
CASSSGLAGVLNEQFF
TGTGCCAGCAGCTCGGGACTAGCGGGAGTTCTCAATGAGCAGTTCTTC
>TRBD2|TRBV29-1|.|TRBJ2-5
CSVGLAGDVFETQYF
TGCAGCGTTGGGCTAGCGGGAGATGTGTTTGAGACCCAGTACTTC
>.|TRBV29-1|.|TRBJ2-5
CSVEDFESLETQYF
TGCAGCGTTGAAGACTTCGAGTCCCTAGAGACCCAGTACTTC
>.|TRBV6-6|medium-sized|TRBJ2-1
CASSSSNEQFF
TGTGCCAGCAGCTCCTCCAATGAGCAGTTCTTC
>.|TRBV7-9|few|TRBJ2-5
CASSLGVSKETQYF
TGTGCCAGCAGCTTGGGCGTCTCGAAAGAGACCCAGTACTTC
>.|TRBV5-4|few|TRBJ1-3
CASSSGGVRAGNTIYF
TGTGCCAGCAGCTCCGGGGGGGTCAGGGCTGGAAACACCATATATTTT
>.|TRBV11-2|once|TRBJ1-1
CASSPRRDPDTEAFF
TGTGCCAGCAGCCCTAGGCGGGACCCCGACACTGAAGCTTTCTTT
>.|TRBV10-1|once|TRBJ2-1
CASSYSGGGGEQFF
TGCGCCAGCAGTTATAGCGGCGGCGGAGGCGAGCAGTTCTTC
>.|TRBV6-6|.|TRBJ2-5
CASSYGGRQETQYF
TGTGCCAGCAGTTACGGGGGCCGCCAAGAGACCCAGTACTTC
>TRBD1|TRBV2|.|TRBJ2-7
CAILGQGPNYEQYF
TGTGCCATTCTAGGACAGGGGCCTAACTACGAGCAGTACTTC
>TRBD2|TRBV4-2|few|TRBJ2-1
CASNENGPGGSGSNEQFF
TGTGCCAGCAACGAAAACGGGCCGGGCGGGAGCGGGTCCAATGAGCAGTTCTTC
>.|TRBV6-1|.|TRBJ2-7
CASSDVTGLSYEQYF
TGTGCCAGCAGTGATGTGACAGGTCTATCCTACGAGCAGTACTTC
>TRBD2|TRBV6-6|once|TRBJ2-1
CASSYGQGLADNEQFF
TGTGCCAGCAGTTACGGACAGGGACTAGCGGACAATGAGCAGTTCTTC
>TRBD2|TRBV5-1|.|TRBJ2-3
CASSLSGITDTQYF
TGCGCCAGCAGCTTAAGCGGGATTACAGATACGCAGTATTTT
>TRBD2|TRBV7-8|.|TRBJ2-2
CASKGLAGLNTGELFF
TGTGCCAGCAAGGGACTAGCGGGTCTGAACACCGGGGAGCTGTTTTTT
>.|TRBV5-4|.|TRBJ1-1
CASSLDRTNTEAFF
TGTGCCAGCAGCTTGGACAGGACGAACACTGAAGCTTTCTTT
>.|TRBV10-2|.|TRBJ2-5
CASSVPRSSETQYF
TGCGCCAGCAGTGTCCCGAGGTCCTCCGAGACCCAGTACTTC
>.|TRBV28|.|TRBJ1-1
CASSVIPQEAFF
TGTGCCAGCAGTGTAATTCCTCAGGAAGCTTTCTTT
>.|TRBV4-1|few|TRBJ1-5
CASSPRQEGGNQPQHF
TGCGCCAGCAGCCCTCGACAGGAAGGGGGCAATCAGCCCCAGCATTTT
>TRBD1|TRBV28|once|TRBJ1-1
CASSTPWGGRGRNTEAFF
TGTGCCAGCAGTACACCATGGGGTGGCAGGGGGCGGAACACTGAAGCTTTCTTT
>.|TRBV30|.|TRBJ1-1
CARRQNTEAFF
TGTGCCCGACGACAGAACACTGAAGCTTTCTTT
>.|TRBV2|.|TRBJ2-1
CASEASKQAQFF
TGTGCCAGCGAGGCTAGTAAACAGGCGCAGTTCTTC
>TRBD2|TRBV5-1|.|TRBJ2-7
CASSLGSSGVYEQYF
TGCGCCAGCAGCTTGGGGTCTAGCGGGGTATACGAGCAGTACTTC
>.|TRBV10-3|.|TRBJ2-2
CAISERTAYTGELFF
TGTGCCATCAGTGAAAGGACAGCATACACCGGGGAGCTGTTTTTT
>.|TRBV27|.|TRBJ1-5
CASSLSFYSNQPQHF
TGTGCCAGCAGTTTATCCTTTTATAGCAATCAGCCCCAGCATTTT
>TRBD1|TRBV5-1|.|TRBJ1-1
CASSLGTGGTEAFF
TGCGCCAGCAGCTTGGGGACAGGGGGGACTGAAGCTTTCTTT
>.|TRBV5-1|.|TRBJ1-4
CASGEGKGEEKLFF
TGCGCCAGCGGGGAGGGGAAGGGGGAAGAAAAACTGTTTTTT